This T cell receptor beta chain appears in the sequencing data of a study of T-cell memory formation after mild COVID-19. One entry per CDR3 protein results from TCRdb running MiXCR on the 5' RACE reads. The sample lists 350,000 to 450,000 distinct CDR3 sequences; roughly 20% were seen once. V lost 3 bases and J lost 2; bases outside the gene matches: 15. Germline loops: CDR1 MNHEY, CDR2 SMNVEV (reference sequence). This CDR3 has 18 residues. The sequenced sample was PBMCs or a T cell subset sorted from them (not recorded which). The V and J genes are TRBV27 and TRBJ2-7, with 8 bases that match TRBD1. This clonotype was obtained from an adult woman who had mild COVID-19 (a few samples of this study predate the infection). Cell type and time point are not known. In nucleotides, the CDR3 is TGTGCCAGCAGTTTCCAACACAGGCCGGGACAGGCAGCCTACGAGCAGTACTTC. This encodes CASSFQHRPGQAAYEQYF.